A selection of T cell receptor beta chains follows, all from one sample in a study of Ad26.COV2.S vaccination and SARS-CoV-2 variants. Generated by immunoSEQ multiplex PCR, the TCRdb table keeps only in-frame clones and is missing some. The table records under 500,000 clones, 92% of them present only once. Sample: peripheral blood, taken in a trial of Ad26.COV2.S vaccine versus placebo. These receptors were collected from a person between 18 and 65 years old who received the Ad26.COV2.S COVID-19 vaccine or a placebo. Each CDR3 is given with its conserved first and last residue. A D gene is named only where the DNA matches it firmly. Clone size is not always given. Where it is, it says once, few, many or a class for expanded clones.

d_gene: -; j_gene: TRBJ1-2; abundance: -; v_gene: TRBV6-5; CDR3nt: TGTGCCAGCAGTCGCTCCGGACAGCGCGAAAATGGCTACACCTTC; CDR3aa: CASSRSGQRENGYTF
d_gene: -; j_gene: TRBJ2-3; abundance: -; v_gene: TRBV6-4; CDR3nt: TGTGCCAGCAGTGACCGGCCCGGCGGCGATACGCAGTATTTT; CDR3aa: CASSDRPGGDTQYF
d_gene: TRBD1; j_gene: TRBJ2-7; abundance: -; v_gene: TRBV5-5; CDR3nt: TGTGCCAGCAGCCCGGCCGGGACAGGCTCCTACGAGCAGTACTTC; CDR3aa: CASSPAGTGSYEQYF
d_gene: TRBD2; j_gene: TRBJ2-5; abundance: once; v_gene: TRBV7-6; CDR3nt: TGTGCCAGCAGCTTAGCGTTGGGCGGGGGGGCGGAAGAGACCCAGTACTTC; CDR3aa: CASSLALGGGAEETQYF
d_gene: -; j_gene: TRBJ1-4; abundance: -; v_gene: TRBV7-9; CDR3nt: TGTGCCAGCAGCTTAGGATCGGGGCCACAGGTTTTT; CDR3aa: CASSLGSGPQVF
d_gene: -; j_gene: TRBJ1-1; abundance: -; v_gene: TRBV7-2; CDR3nt: TGTGCCAGCAGACCCCGGTGGGGGCCTGAAGCTTTCTTT; CDR3aa: CASRPRWGPEAFF
d_gene: -; j_gene: TRBJ1-1; abundance: once; v_gene: TRBV5-6; CDR3nt: TGTGCCAGCAGCAGGGCAGGGCGCGGGGACACTGAAGCTTTCTTT; CDR3aa: CASSRAGRGDTEAFF
d_gene: TRBD1; j_gene: TRBJ2-3; abundance: -; v_gene: TRBV19; CDR3nt: TGTGCCAGTAGTCCAGGGGGTGATACGCAGTATTTT; CDR3aa: CASSPGGDTQYF
d_gene: -; j_gene: TRBJ1-6; abundance: -; v_gene: TRBV29-1; CDR3nt: TGCAGCGTAAAAGACAGCGCTAATTCACCCCTCCACTTT; CDR3aa: CSVKDSANSPLHF
d_gene: -; j_gene: TRBJ2-3; abundance: -; v_gene: TRBV7-9; CDR3nt: TGTGCCAGCAGCTTACTGAGGGGGGATACGCAGTATTTT; CDR3aa: CASSLLRGDTQYF
d_gene: -; j_gene: TRBJ1-1; abundance: -; v_gene: TRBV5-1; CDR3nt: TGCGCCAGCAGCTTGGGGGCCTACACTGAAGCTTTCTTT; CDR3aa: CASSLGAYTEAFF
d_gene: -; j_gene: TRBJ1-2; abundance: -; v_gene: TRBV2; CDR3nt: TGTGCCAGTAAGGCAGAAGCAGGGGTTATTGATGGCTACACCTTC; CDR3aa: CASKAEAGVIDGYTF
d_gene: -; j_gene: TRBJ2-1; abundance: -; v_gene: TRBV2; CDR3nt: TGTGCCAGCAGTGCAAGGGGGTCCTACAATGAGCAGTTCTTC; CDR3aa: CASSARGSYNEQFF
d_gene: TRBD2; j_gene: TRBJ2-5; abundance: -; v_gene: TRBV7-2; CDR3nt: TGTGCCAGCAGAGAAGTTAGCGGGGGGGAAGAGACCCAGTACTTC; CDR3aa: CASREVSGGEETQYF
d_gene: -; j_gene: TRBJ1-5; abundance: -; v_gene: TRBV20-1; CDR3nt: TGCAGTGCTAGTTCGGGGATGGATATGCAGCCCCAGCATTTT; CDR3aa: CSASSGMDMQPQHF
d_gene: -; j_gene: TRBJ2-3; abundance: -; v_gene: TRBV7-2; CDR3nt: TGTGCCAGCAGCTGGGGACCTTCCGGGGATACGCAGTATTTT; CDR3aa: CASSWGPSGDTQYF
d_gene: -; j_gene: TRBJ2-1; abundance: -; v_gene: TRBV4-3; CDR3nt: TGCGCCAGCAGTATTGGGGGGCCGGGGAATGAGCAGTTCTTC; CDR3aa: CASSIGGPGNEQFF
d_gene: -; j_gene: TRBJ2-7; abundance: -; v_gene: TRBV10-1; CDR3nt: TGCGCCAGCAGTGAAGCAGGGGACACCTACGAGCAGTACTTC; CDR3aa: CASSEAGDTYEQYF
d_gene: -; j_gene: TRBJ2-5; abundance: -; v_gene: TRBV7-6; CDR3nt: TGTGCCAGCAGCCCGCATCGAGAGACCCAGTACTTC; CDR3aa: CASSPHRETQYF
d_gene: -; j_gene: TRBJ1-5; abundance: -; v_gene: TRBV2; CDR3nt: TGTGCCAGCACAGAATTCGGACAGCCCCAGCATTTT; CDR3aa: CASTEFGQPQHF
d_gene: -; j_gene: TRBJ2-7; abundance: -; v_gene: TRBV19; CDR3nt: TGTGCCAGTAGTATGGCAGACTACGAGCAGTACTTC; CDR3aa: CASSMADYEQYF
d_gene: -; j_gene: TRBJ1-6; abundance: -; v_gene: TRBV3-1/TRBV3-2; CDR3nt: TGTGCCAGCAGCCAAGGGAGGGGCGAGAATTCACCCCTCCACTTT; CDR3aa: CASSQGRGENSPLHF
d_gene: -; j_gene: TRBJ2-2; abundance: -; v_gene: TRBV2; CDR3nt: TGTGCCAGCAGTGATCGACAGATCAACACCGGGGAGCTGTTTTTT; CDR3aa: CASSDRQINTGELFF
d_gene: -; j_gene: TRBJ1-1; abundance: few; v_gene: TRBV9; CDR3nt: TGTGCCAGCAGCGCTCTCAGCGTTATAGGGGCTGAAGCTTTCTTT; CDR3aa: CASSALSVIGAEAFF
d_gene: -; j_gene: TRBJ2-5; abundance: -; v_gene: TRBV24-1; CDR3nt: TGTGCCACCAGTGACCCAACAGATAAAGAGACCCAGTACTTC; CDR3aa: CATSDPTDKETQYF
d_gene: -; j_gene: TRBJ1-3; abundance: -; v_gene: TRBV30; CDR3nt: TGTGCCTGGAGTGTAAGCGCCTTCTCTGGAAACACCATATATTTT; CDR3aa: CAWSVSAFSGNTIYF
d_gene: -; j_gene: TRBJ2-3; abundance: -; v_gene: TRBV6-5; CDR3nt: TGTGCCAGCAGTTACAGCCAGGGATCCGATACGCAGTATTTT; CDR3aa: CASSYSQGSDTQYF
d_gene: TRBD2; j_gene: TRBJ2-3; abundance: -; v_gene: TRBV6-5; CDR3nt: TGTGCCAGCAGAGCGACTAGCGGGGGGGCTCGTACGCAGTATTTT; CDR3aa: CASRATSGGARTQYF
d_gene: TRBD1; j_gene: TRBJ1-2; abundance: -; v_gene: TRBV6-2/TRBV6-3; CDR3nt: TGTGCCAGCAGTTACGCTTATAGGGGACAGGGCGACGGCTACACCTTC; CDR3aa: CASSYAYRGQGDGYTF
d_gene: -; j_gene: TRBJ1-2; abundance: -; v_gene: TRBV30; CDR3nt: TGTGCCTGGAGTGTTTTGGAGGGTCACTATGGCTACACCTTC; CDR3aa: CAWSVLEGHYGYTF
d_gene: -; j_gene: TRBJ2-7; abundance: -; v_gene: TRBV27; CDR3nt: TGTGCCAGCAGTTTAAGTCCGGGGATTTACGAGCAGTACTTC; CDR3aa: CASSLSPGIYEQYF
d_gene: -; j_gene: TRBJ1-5; abundance: -; v_gene: TRBV6-2/TRBV6-3; CDR3nt: TGTGCCAGCAGTTATGCAGGGAATCAGCCCCAGCATTTT; CDR3aa: CASSYAGNQPQHF
d_gene: -; j_gene: TRBJ2-7; abundance: -; v_gene: TRBV4-1; CDR3nt: TGCGCCAGCAGCCTCCTTTTTTCCTACGAGCAGTACTTC; CDR3aa: CASSLLFSYEQYF
d_gene: -; j_gene: TRBJ1-1; abundance: -; v_gene: TRBV4-2; CDR3nt: TGTGCCAGCAGCCAAGTAGTGAACACTGAAGCTTTTTTT; CDR3aa: CASSQVVNTEAFF
d_gene: TRBD1; j_gene: TRBJ2-3; abundance: -; v_gene: TRBV5-1; CDR3nt: TGCGCCAGCAAACAGGGGAGCACAGATACGCAGTATTTT; CDR3aa: CASKQGSTDTQYF
d_gene: -; j_gene: TRBJ1-2; abundance: once; v_gene: TRBV28; CDR3nt: TGTGCCAGCACCGATAACTATGGCTACACCTTC; CDR3aa: CASTDNYGYTF
d_gene: -; j_gene: TRBJ1-2; abundance: -; v_gene: TRBV5-4; CDR3nt: TGTGCCAGCAGCTCCGCCAGGGGTTTGAACTATGGCTACACCTTC; CDR3aa: CASSSARGLNYGYTF
d_gene: TRBD1; j_gene: TRBJ2-7; abundance: -; v_gene: TRBV5-6; CDR3nt: TGTGCCAGCAGCTACGTTCCGGGACAGGCCTACGAGCAGTACTTC; CDR3aa: CASSYVPGQAYEQYF
d_gene: TRBD1; j_gene: TRBJ1-1; abundance: -; v_gene: TRBV4-1; CDR3nt: TGCGCCAGCAGCCAAGGGACTTACCGGGACAGGGGTCCCGAGAGCACTGAAGCGTTCTTT; CDR3aa: CASSQGTYRDRGPESTEAFF
d_gene: TRBD1; j_gene: TRBJ2-5; abundance: few; v_gene: TRBV7-2; CDR3nt: TGTGCCAGCAGCACAAGACAGGGGTGGGAGACCCAGTACTTC; CDR3aa: CASSTRQGWETQYF
d_gene: -; j_gene: TRBJ1-1; abundance: once; v_gene: TRBV5-1; CDR3nt: TGCGCCAGCAGCGCAGCGGGAAGGGGGAGCACTGAAGCTTTCTTT; CDR3aa: CASSAAGRGSTEAFF
d_gene: -; j_gene: TRBJ2-3; abundance: once; v_gene: TRBV18; CDR3nt: TGTGCCAGCTCACCACGTCCCGTAGATACGCAGTATTTT; CDR3aa: CASSPRPVDTQYF
d_gene: TRBD1; j_gene: TRBJ1-2; abundance: -; v_gene: TRBV9; CDR3nt: TGTGCCAGCAGCACAGGGGGTCGGGGCTACACCTTC; CDR3aa: CASSTGGRGYTF
d_gene: -; j_gene: TRBJ2-5; abundance: -; v_gene: TRBV9; CDR3nt: TGTGCCAGCAGCGACCCCTCAAGGGGCCACGAGACCCAGTACTTC; CDR3aa: CASSDPSRGHETQYF
d_gene: TRBD1; j_gene: TRBJ2-3; abundance: -; v_gene: TRBV10-3; CDR3nt: TGTGCCATCAGGAGCGAGGGGGCGGGAGATACGCAGTATTTT; CDR3aa: CAIRSEGAGDTQYF
d_gene: TRBD2; j_gene: TRBJ2-3; abundance: -; v_gene: TRBV19; CDR3nt: TGTGCCAGTAGTAATCTAGCGGGGGGATACACAGATACGCAGTATTTT; CDR3aa: CASSNLAGGYTDTQYF
d_gene: -; j_gene: TRBJ1-5; abundance: -; v_gene: TRBV19; CDR3nt: TGTGCCAGTAGTATAGGTGGGATTTTCAATCAGCCCCAGCATTTT; CDR3aa: CASSIGGIFNQPQHF
d_gene: TRBD1; j_gene: TRBJ2-7; abundance: -; v_gene: TRBV6-2/TRBV6-3; CDR3nt: TGTGCCAGCAGTACCACTGGACAGGCACCCTACGAGCAGTACTTC; CDR3aa: CASSTTGQAPYEQYF
d_gene: TRBD2; j_gene: TRBJ2-1; abundance: -; v_gene: TRBV25-1; CDR3nt: TGTGCCAGCACGACTAGCGTCCGCAATGAGCAGTTCTTC; CDR3aa: CASTTSVRNEQFF
d_gene: -; j_gene: TRBJ1-4; abundance: -; v_gene: TRBV6-2/TRBV6-3; CDR3nt: TGTGCCAGCAGTTCTGGGCCAATGAGCATGGCTAATGAAAAACTGTTTTTT; CDR3aa: CASSSGPMSMANEKLFF